A selection of T cell receptor beta chains follows, all from one sample in a study of regulatory T cells in long-lasting Graves disease. TCRdb itself ran the multiplex PCR reads through MiXCR, one entry per CDR3 protein. The sample shows 450,000 or so distinct CDR3 sequences, roughly 20% of them seen only once. Material: peripheral blood mononuclear cells (PBMCs), obtained when the disease was refractory, from a patient treated with antithyroid drugs. Receptors originate from a female donor with Graves disease. The CDR3 runs from the conserved cysteine through the conserved F or W. The D gene is left open where the match is weak. The size entry is marked missing in some rows and otherwise reads once, few, many or a size class.

abundance,v_gene,d_gene,j_gene,CDR3aa,CDR3nt
many,TRBV28,NA,TRBJ2-5,CASREQGVETQYF,TGTGCCAGCAGAGAACAGGGTGTGGAGACCCAGTACTTC
few,TRBV7-3,NA,TRBJ1-4,CASSHRTPILVF,TGTGCCAGCAGCCATCGAACGCCGATCCTGGTTTTT
many,TRBV6-1,TRBD2,TRBJ2-5,CASRRGRGGQETQYF,TGTGCCAGCAGGCGCGGGAGAGGAGGACAAGAGACCCAGTACTTC
many,TRBV12-5,NA,TRBJ2-2,CASGHANGELFF,TGTGCTAGTGGTCACGCAAACGGGGAGCTGTTTTTT
many,TRBV28,NA,TRBJ1-1,CASSPDRRNTEAFF,TGTGCCAGCAGTCCCGACAGGAGGAACACTGAAGCTTTCTTT
NA,TRBV27,NA,TRBJ2-2,CASSRRPSNTGELFF,TGTGCCAGCTCCAGACGACCTTCGAACACCGGGGAGCTGTTTTTT
many,TRBV6-1,TRBD1,TRBJ1-1,CASSELGTENTEAFF,TGTGCCAGCAGTGAATTGGGGACAGAGAACACTGAAGCTTTCTTT
NA,TRBV27,NA,TRBJ2-2,CASSPENGPGVLFF,TGTGCCAGCAGTCCTGAAAATGGACCCGGGGTGCTGTTTTTT
NA,TRBV11-2,TRBD2,TRBJ2-3,CASSQRTSGRADTQYF,TGTGCCAGCAGCCAACGGACTAGCGGGAGGGCAGATACGCAGTATTTT
many,TRBV15,NA,TRBJ1-4,CATSRIDGSEKLFF,TGTGCCACCAGCAGAATCGATGGTTCTGAAAAACTGTTTTTT
NA,TRBV20-1,TRBD2,TRBJ2-1,CSARGLAGGSSYNEQFF,TGCAGTGCCAGGGGGCTAGCGGGAGGGTCGTCCTACAATGAGCAGTTCTTC
NA,TRBV6-5,TRBD2,TRBJ2-5,CASSSALAGGVETQYF,TGTGCCAGCAGTTCAGCACTAGCGGGAGGGGTAGAGACCCAGTACTTC
NA,TRBV14,NA,TRBJ2-7,CASSQDSRSEQYF,TGTGCCAGCAGCCAAGATTCAAGGAGCGAGCAGTACTTC
few,TRBV29-1,NA,TRBJ2-5,CSTRTGLAETQYF,TGCAGCACCAGAACGGGGTTAGCGGAGACCCAGTACTTC
NA,TRBV7-9,NA,TRBJ1-4,CASGGNEKLFF,TGTGCCAGCGGGGGTAATGAAAAACTGTTTTTT
NA,TRBV29-1,NA,TRBJ1-5,CSVFDIPEGAQHF,TGCAGCGTCTTCGACATCCCCGAGGGAGCCCAGCATTTT
many,TRBV11-2,TRBD1,TRBJ1-2,CASSWTGTGSWGYTF,TGTGCCAGCAGCTGGACCGGGACAGGGTCGTGGGGCTACACCTTC
many,TRBV27,NA,TRBJ1-1,CASSPTVMNTEAFF,TGTGCCAGCAGTCCAACCGTAATGAACACTGAAGCTTTCTTT
many,TRBV10-3,TRBD1,TRBJ1-2,CAITDRDSYGYTF,TGTGCCATCACCGACCGGGACAGCTATGGCTACACCTTC
NA,TRBV28,NA,TRBJ2-3,CASSLWDSDTQYF,TGTGCCAGCAGTTTATGGGACTCGGATACGCAGTATTTT
few,TRBV20-1,NA,TRBJ2-5,CSARGTGKQETQYF,TGCAGTGCTAGGGGCACAGGGAAACAAGAGACCCAGTACTTC
many,TRBV2,NA,TRBJ1-1,CAKGTVNTEAFF,TGTGCCAAGGGGACCGTTAACACTGAAGCTTTCTTT
many,TRBV15,TRBD1,TRBJ2-7,CATRSGQADSYEQYF,TGTGCCACTCGAAGCGGACAGGCCGACTCCTACGAGCAGTACTTC
once,TRBV5-4,NA,TRBJ2-7,CASSYRDGSSYEQYF,TGTGCCAGCAGCTACCGGGACGGGAGCTCCTACGAGCAGTACTTC
NA,TRBV20-1,NA,TRBJ2-7,CSARAGATYEQYF,TGCAGTGCTAGGGCAGGGGCTACCTACGAGCAGTACTTC
many,TRBV27,NA,TRBJ1-2,CASSHPAYGYTF,TGTGCCAGCAGTCACCCAGCCTATGGCTACACCTTC
many,TRBV20-1,TRBD1,TRBJ2-7,CSATPDRTYEQYF,TGCAGTGCCACCCCGGACAGGACCTACGAGCAGTACTTC
NA,TRBV28,NA,TRBJ2-7,CASSYQAVVYEQYF,TGTGCCAGCAGTTACCAGGCGGTAGTTTACGAGCAGTACTTC
NA,TRBV5-5,NA,TRBJ1-5,CASSLEQNQPQHF,TGCGCCAGCAGCTTGGAACAAAATCAGCCCCAGCATTTT
NA,TRBV5-1,TRBD1,TRBJ2-7,CASSPALIGQGGKEQYF,TGCGCCAGCAGCCCCGCTCTAATCGGACAGGGCGGTAAAGAGCAGTACTTC
few,TRBV6-5,NA,TRBJ2-7,CASSYGTIDVYEQYF,TGTGCCAGCAGTTACGGCACAATAGATGTCTACGAGCAGTACTTC
many,TRBV30,NA,TRBJ1-1,CAWSVALRNTEAFF,TGTGCCTGGTCCGTGGCTCTGCGGAACACTGAAGCTTTCTTT
many,TRBV12-3/TRBV12-4,NA,TRBJ2-7,CASSFRGGNPGQYF,TGTGCCAGCAGTTTTCGGGGTGGGAACCCGGGGCAGTACTTC
NA,TRBV7-3,NA,TRBJ1-1,CASRAGASGEAFF,TGTGCCAGCAGGGCAGGGGCTAGTGGTGAAGCTTTCTTT
many,TRBV12-3/TRBV12-4,NA,TRBJ2-5,CASSHPAGRETQYF,TGTGCCAGCAGTCATCCCGCCGGGAGAGAGACCCAGTACTTC
NA,TRBV12-3/TRBV12-4,NA,TRBJ2-7,CASSPKDRYEQYF,TGTGCCAGCAGTCCCAAGGACCGGTACGAGCAGTACTTC
many,TRBV7-2,TRBD2,TRBJ2-2,CASSPRGLAGVTTGELFF,TGTGCCAGCAGCCCGAGGGGACTAGCGGGAGTTACTACCGGGGAGCTGTTTTTT
few,TRBV5-1,NA,TRBJ1-1,CASSLDRNTGAFF,TGCGCCAGCAGCTTGGACAGGAACACTGGAGCTTTCTTT
NA,TRBV5-6,NA,TRBJ1-5,CASSIGGFQPQHF,TGTGCCAGCAGTATCGGGGGTTTCCAGCCCCAGCATTTT
many,TRBV6-2/TRBV6-3,NA,TRBJ2-5,CASTPWAGSNQETQYF,TGTGCCAGCACCCCCTGGGCAGGGTCTAACCAAGAGACCCAGTACTTC
NA,TRBV5-4,TRBD2,TRBJ2-2,CASSSGLAVGELFF,TGTGCCAGCAGCTCGGGACTAGCGGTCGGGGAGCTGTTTTTT